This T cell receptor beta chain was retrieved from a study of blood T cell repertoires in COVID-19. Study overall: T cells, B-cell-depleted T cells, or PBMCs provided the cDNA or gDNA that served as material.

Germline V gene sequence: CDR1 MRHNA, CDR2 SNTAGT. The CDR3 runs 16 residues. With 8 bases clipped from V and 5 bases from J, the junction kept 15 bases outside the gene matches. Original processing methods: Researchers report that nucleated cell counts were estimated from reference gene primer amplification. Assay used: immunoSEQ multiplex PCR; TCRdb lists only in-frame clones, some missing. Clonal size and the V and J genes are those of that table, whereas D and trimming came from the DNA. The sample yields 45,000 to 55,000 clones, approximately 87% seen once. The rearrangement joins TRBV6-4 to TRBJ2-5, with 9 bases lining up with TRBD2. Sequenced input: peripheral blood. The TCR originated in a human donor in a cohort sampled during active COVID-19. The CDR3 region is CASGGNSGGHRETQYF. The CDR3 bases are TGTGCCAGCGGAGGAAATAGCGGGGGCCACCGGGAGACCCAGTACTTC.